This TCR beta chain was profiled in a study of blood T cell repertoires in COVID-19. The trim removed 0 bases at V and 2 bases at J, leaving 4 bases unmatched. The CDR3 consists of 16 residues. Germline V gives CDR1 SGHRS, CDR2 YFSETQ. The data were produced by immunoSEQ multiplex PCR, yet TCRdb's version contains in-frame clones alone and is incomplete. Among fewer than 150,000 clones listed, around 80% were seen once. The chain recombines TRBV5-1 with TRBJ2-3; 9 bases are shared with TRBD1. The sequenced material came from peripheral blood. The TCR sequence derives from a human donor in a cohort sampled during active COVID-19. This CDR3 reads CASSLVGTGTTDTQYF. CDR3 bases: TGCGCCAGCAGCTTGGTCGGGACAGGGACCACAGATACGCAGTATTTT.